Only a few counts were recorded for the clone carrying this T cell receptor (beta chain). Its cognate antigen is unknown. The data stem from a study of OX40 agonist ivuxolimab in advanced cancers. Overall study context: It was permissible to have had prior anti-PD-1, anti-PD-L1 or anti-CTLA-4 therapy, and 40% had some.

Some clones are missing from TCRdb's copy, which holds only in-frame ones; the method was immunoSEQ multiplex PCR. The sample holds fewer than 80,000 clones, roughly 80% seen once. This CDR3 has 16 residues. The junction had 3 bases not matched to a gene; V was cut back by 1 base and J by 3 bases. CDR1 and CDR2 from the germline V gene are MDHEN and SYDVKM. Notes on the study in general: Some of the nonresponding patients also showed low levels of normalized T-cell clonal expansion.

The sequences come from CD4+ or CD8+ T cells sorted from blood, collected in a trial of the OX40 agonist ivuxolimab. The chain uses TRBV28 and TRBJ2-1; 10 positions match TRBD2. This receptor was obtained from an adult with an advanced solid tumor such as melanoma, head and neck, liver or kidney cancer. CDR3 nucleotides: TGTGCCAGCAGTTTATCTAGCGGGAGTAGCTACAATGAGCAGTTCTTC. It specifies CASSLSSGSSYNEQFF.